The clone carrying this T cell receptor beta chain has a handful of counts. Using a J-beta primer mix together with a sample-barcoded 5' primer, a second PCR was run for roughly 7 to 12 cycles. A 12-random-nucleotide template-switch adaptor tagged each cDNA molecule. One entry per CDR3 protein results from TCRdb running MiXCR on the 5' RACE reads. The profile shows approximately 1,000,000 distinct CDR3 sequences, approximately 38% of them singletons. The V end was cut by 1 base, the J end by 4 bases, with 12 bases between. The length of the CDR3 is 15 residues. In germline, CDR1 is SGHRS, CDR2 YFSETQ. These data belong to a study of blood T cells in healthy people across ages.

The specimen sequenced was blood. The sequence derives from a man aged 18 to 35 in good health. The chain is built from TRBV5-1 and TRBJ2-1, with a possible D match to TRBD1 (6 bases). This chain's CDR3 is CASSLPGQRYNEQFF. CDR3 bases: TGCGCCAGCAGCTTGCCAGGACAGCGGTACAATGAGCAGTTCTTC. Variable domain in full (rest from reference TRBV5-1 and TRBJ2-1): KAGVTQTPRYLIKTRGQQVTLSCSPISGHRSVSWYQQTPGQGLQFLFEYFSETQRNKGNFPGRFSGRQFSNSRSEMNVSTLELGDSALYLCASSLPGQRYNEQFFGPGTRLTVL.